Presented here are 19 T cell receptor beta chains from one specimen sequenced in a study of Graves' ophthalmopathy and Graves' hyperthyroidism. Scientists amplified the TCR beta CDR3 regions from RNA transcripts. In the first round, RT-PCR was carried out with HTBI primers, and a multiplex PCR formed the second round. TCRdb reprocessed the multiplex PCR reads via MiXCR and lists one record per CDR3 protein. Of around 340,000 distinct CDR3 sequences listed, roughly 16% were seen once; the top ten hold over 9%. Input material: peripheral blood. The receptors were sampled from an adult man with Graves' ophthalmopathy.

This clonotype was found many times. The CDR3 spells CATSRDRRGPGYTF. DNA for the CDR3: TGTGCCACCAGCAGAGATCGCCGGGGGCCTGGCTACACCTTC. This sequence joins TRBV15 and TRBJ1-2; perhaps TRBD1 as D (6 bases). CDR1 and CDR2 from the germline V gene are LNHNV and YYDKDF (reference sequence). V gave up 0 bases and J gave up 7 bases, with 12 bases separating them. The CDR3 sequence is 14 residues long.

The chain has TRBV12-3 or TRBV12-4 and TRBJ2-7; D is ambiguous. V lost 3 bases, J lost 1 base, and 13 bases lay in between. CDR3 size: 15 residues. The CDR3 DNA reads TGTGCCAGCAGTTTCCCGGGTGCGACGTCCTACGAGCAGTACTTC. As protein: CASSFPGATSYEQYF.

This clonotype appeared a few times. This chain uses TRBV6-1 with TRBJ1-2; possible D gene TRBD1, 5 bases. Trimming stripped 3 bases from V and 6 bases from J, with 11 bases between. Germline assignment: CDR1 MNHNS and CDR2 SASEGT. The CDR3 spans 13 residues. The CDR3 region is CASSETAFNGYTF. CDR3 bases: TGTGCCAGCAGTGAGACAGCGTTCAATGGCTACACCTTC.

This clonotype was detected a few times. The CDR3: CASSEVGDYGYTF. CDR3 coding DNA: TGTGCCAGCAGTGAAGTCGGCGATTATGGCTACACCTTC. The chain combines TRBV6-1 with TRBJ1-2; no clear D gene. The length of the CDR3 is 13 residues. Germline V gives CDR1 MNHNS, CDR2 SASEGT. With 1 base removed from V and 5 bases from J, the gap between germline ends came to 8 bases.

Ten or more counts support this clonotype. The V gene is TRBV6-1, the J gene TRBJ2-7, with TRBD1 matching over 7 bases. The junction had 4 bases not matched to a gene; V was cut back by 5 bases and J by 3 bases. CDR1 MNHNS and CDR2 SASEGT come from the germline V gene. The CDR3 runs 13 residues. Here the CDR3 DNA reads TGTGCCAGCAGTATCGGGACAGACTACGAGCAGTACTTC. It encodes CASSIGTDYEQYF.

This clonotype was detected many times. This rearrangement joins TRBV6-1 to TRBJ2-5, with D unclear. The CDR3 sequence is 11 residues long. Germline CDR1 is MNHNS and CDR2 is SASEGT. V shed 6 bases and J shed 7 bases, with 9 bases lying between them. The CDR3 DNA is TGTGCCAGCAGCCGACTCGGGACCCAGTACTTC. Amino acids: CASSRLGTQYF.

This clonotype was detected many times. The chain employs TRBV30 and TRBJ2-7; 10 positions agree with TRBD1. The CDR3 runs 14 residues. Germline assignment: CDR1 GTSNPN and CDR2 SVGIG (reference sequence). The trim removed 3 bases at V and 4 bases at J, leaving 6 bases unmatched. CDR3 DNA sequence: TGTGCCTGGAGCGACGGGACAGGGGCGTACGAGCAGTACTTC. Translation: CAWSDGTGAYEQYF.

The table lists this clonotype with many counts. CDR3 nucleotide sequence: TGTGCCTGGAGGGCTGGAAACACCATATATTTT. Encoded protein: CAWRAGNTIYF. This chain uses TRBV30 with TRBJ1-3; D gene uncertain. Germline loops: CDR1 GTSNPN, CDR2 SVGIG (reference sequence). The CDR3 totals 11 residues. The V end lost 3 bases, the J end lost 2 bases, and 2 bases lay between the germline ends.

Ten or more counts support this clonotype. The chain couples TRBV5-1 to TRBJ1-2; D not certain. V was shortened by 0 bases and J by 5 bases, with 5 bases between the two germline ends. CDR3 length equals 12 residues. Germline V gene sequence: CDR1 SGHRS, CDR2 YFSETQ. CDR3 amino acids: CASSLEGYGYTF. The CDR3 region has the DNA TGCGCCAGCAGCTTGGAGGGTTATGGCTACACCTTC.

The gene calls are TRBV28 and TRBJ2-5, with 9 positions matching TRBD2. The CDR3 length is 14 residues. Per germline, CDR1 MDHEN and CDR2 SYDVKM. The V gene end was trimmed by 6 bases and the J gene end by 7 bases; junction bases not matched to a gene: 9. As DNA, the CDR3 is TGTGCCAGCAGCCCACCGGGACTAGCCGGGACCCAGTACTTC. This translates into CASSPPGLAGTQYF.

Points on this clonotype: Sequence at one end of the junction differs from germline and may be a read error. The chain links TRBV18 to TRBJ1-2, with D unclear. Germline CDR1 and CDR2: KGHSH and LQKENI. CDR3 length equals 15 residues. In nucleotides, the CDR3 is TGTGCCAGCTCACCTGCGGGATACGGAGAGGATGGTTACACCTTC. It codes for CASSPAGYGEDGYTF.

This clonotype was observed at least ten times. This chain connects TRBV5-1 to TRBJ1-6, with a tentative D call TRBD1 (6 bases). The CDR3 extends over 14 amino acids. Trimming cost V 2 bases and J 7 bases, with 10 bases left between them. Germline V gives CDR1 SGHRS, CDR2 YFSETQ. The CDR3 region is CASSFGQTNSPLHF. DNA of the CDR3: TGCGCCAGCAGCTTTGGACAGACCAATTCACCCCTCCACTTT.

This clonotype was seen only a few times. This chain uses TRBV6-1 with TRBJ1-1; 7 positions match TRBD1. The CDR3 is made up of 14 amino acids. Germline V lookup: CDR1 MNHNS, CDR2 SASEGT. Trimming removed 7 bases from V and 0 bases from J; junction bases left unmatched: 5. CDR3 in amino acids: CASKGGQLNTEAFF. In DNA form, the CDR3 reads TGTGCCAGCAAGGGGGGACAGCTGAACACTGAAGCTTTCTTT.

This clonotype was counted at least ten times. The chain carries TRBV30 and TRBJ1-2, with a possible D match to TRBD1 (6 bases). This CDR3 is built from 13 residues. Germline lookup yields CDR1 GTSNPN and CDR2 SVGIG (reference sequence). The V gene lost 5 bases and the J gene lost 8 bases, with 18 bases spanning the gap. CDR3 sequence reads: CAWDTGWSRGYTF. The CDR3 region has the DNA TGTGCCTGGGATACAGGGTGGTCGCGGGGCTACACCTTC.

This clonotype was counted many times. The CDR3 is CASSFKGTGKMSPLHF. CDR3 bases: TGTGCCAGCAGCTTCAAAGGGACAGGGAAGATGTCACCCCTCCACTTT. This chain links TRBV3-1 with TRBJ1-6, with 9 nucleotides matching TRBD1. This CDR3 region has 16 residues. Germline V lookup: CDR1 LGHDT, CDR2 YNNKEL (reference sequence). V shed 5 bases, J shed 10 bases, and the junction held 12 bases outside the gene matches. The full variable domain, with the rest looked up from reference TRBV3-1 and TRBJ1-6, is DTAVSQTPKYLVTQMGNDKSIKCEQNLGHDTMYWYKQDSKKFLKIMFSYNNKELIINETVPNRFSPKSPDKAHLNLHINSLELGDSAVYFCASSFKGTGKMSPLHFGNGTRLTVT.

As to this clonotype: It may be a read error: a sequence one base away is much more abundant. The chain joins TRBV12-3 or TRBV12-4 to TRBJ1-2; D might be TRBD1 (5 bases). The ends were cut back, 5 bases at V and 4 bases at J, with 17 bases in the middle. CDR3 length: 15 residues. The CDR3 DNA sequence: TGTGCCAGCAGTCCCACCGGGACCGCTGTCTATGGCTACACCTTC. It encodes CASSPTGTAVYGYTF.

The V call is TRBV29-1, the J call TRBJ1-1; 9 positions match TRBD1. Germline assignment: CDR1 SQVTM and CDR2 ANQGSEA. With 8 bases clipped from V and 4 bases from J, the junction kept 5 bases outside the gene matches. The CDR3 has 12 residues. CDR3 region: CSSQGAGTEAFF. DNA of the CDR3: TGCAGCTCACAGGGGGCGGGCACTGAAGCTTTCTTT.

This clonotype has only a few counts. The chain links TRBV20-1 to TRBJ2-7, with 8 bases that match TRBD2. CDR3 size: 14 residues. V lost 3 bases, J lost 3 bases, and 7 bases stayed unmatched. The germline V gene has CDR1 DFQATT and CDR2 SNEGSKA (reference sequence). CDR3 residues: CSASSSGKFYEQYF. The CDR3 DNA reads TGCAGTGCTAGTAGTAGCGGGAAATTCTACGAGCAGTACTTC.

Many counts were recorded for this clonotype. The chain employs TRBV6-1 and TRBJ1-3; D perhaps matches TRBD1 (5 bases). Germline loops: CDR1 MNHNS, CDR2 SASEGT. The CDR3 runs 16 residues. V was shortened by 0 bases and J by 1 base, with 10 bases between the two germline ends. CDR3 bases: TGTGCCAGCAGTGAAGCCAGGAGGGGATCTGGAAACACCATATATTTT. It is translated as CASSEARRGSGNTIYF.